This section outlines one TCR beta chain sequence together with its context. What it binds is unknown. Germline V lookup: CDR1 GTSNPN, CDR2 SVGIG (reference sequence). The CDR3 loop spans 11 amino acids. The V gene lost 0 bases and the J gene lost 8 bases, with 8 bases spanning the gap. This entry is derived from a study of T cells in tuberculosis. For the study at large: Sequenced TCRs come from CD1B-GMM tetramer-binding T cells. Blood was taken before or within 7 days of anti-tuberculosis therapy. Regarding the study as a whole: Active tuberculosis cases were adults; controls were adolescents. Smaller distances to GMM-specific TCRs suggested their expansion in active tuberculosis.

Clones were sequenced by immunoSEQ multiplex PCR, and TCRdb holds only the in-frame ones, with some missing. The profile covers around 35,000 clones, with approximately 89% appearing a single time and 2% to 2.5% taken by the ten largest. The time point was: new active TB diagnosis, blood taken before or within 7 days of starting treatment. The receptor comes from an adult with tuberculosis. The J gene is TRBJ2-7, the V gene TRBV30; D perhaps matches TRBD1 (5 bases). Sequences were derived from PBMCs, sampled at tuberculosis diagnosis. The CDR3 DNA follows: TGTGCCTGGAGTGTACAGGCAAAGCAGTACTTC. It is translated as CAWSVQAKQYF.